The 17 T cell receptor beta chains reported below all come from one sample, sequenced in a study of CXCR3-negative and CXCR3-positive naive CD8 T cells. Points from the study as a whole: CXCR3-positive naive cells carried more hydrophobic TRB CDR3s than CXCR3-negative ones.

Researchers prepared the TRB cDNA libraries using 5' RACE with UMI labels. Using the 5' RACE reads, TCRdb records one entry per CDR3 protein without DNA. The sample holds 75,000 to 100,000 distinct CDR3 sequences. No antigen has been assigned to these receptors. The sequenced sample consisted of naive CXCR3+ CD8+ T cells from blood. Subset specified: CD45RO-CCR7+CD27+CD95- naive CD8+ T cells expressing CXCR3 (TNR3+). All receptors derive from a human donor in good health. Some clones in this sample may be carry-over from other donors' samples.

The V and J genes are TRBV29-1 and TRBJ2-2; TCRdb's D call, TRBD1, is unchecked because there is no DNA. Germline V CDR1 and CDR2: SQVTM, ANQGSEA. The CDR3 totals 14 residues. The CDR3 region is CSVVSRVRTGELFF.

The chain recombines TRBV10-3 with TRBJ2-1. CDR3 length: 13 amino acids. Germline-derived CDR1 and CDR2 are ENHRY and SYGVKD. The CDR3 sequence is CAISESIIDEQFF.

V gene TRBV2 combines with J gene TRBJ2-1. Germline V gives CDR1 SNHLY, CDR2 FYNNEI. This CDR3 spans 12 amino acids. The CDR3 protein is CASSAWDNEQFF.

This chain's CDR3 is CAVAGPLAKNIQYF. The rearrangement uses TRBV5-4 and TRBJ2-4; TCRdb reports TRBD2, a call that lacks DNA to check it against. This CDR3 is built from 14 residues. Germline loops: CDR1 SGHNT, CDR2 YYREEE (reference sequence).

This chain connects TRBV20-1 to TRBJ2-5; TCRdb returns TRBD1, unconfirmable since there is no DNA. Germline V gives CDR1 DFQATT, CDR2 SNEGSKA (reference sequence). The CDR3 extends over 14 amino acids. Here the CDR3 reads CSAKDRGREETQYF.

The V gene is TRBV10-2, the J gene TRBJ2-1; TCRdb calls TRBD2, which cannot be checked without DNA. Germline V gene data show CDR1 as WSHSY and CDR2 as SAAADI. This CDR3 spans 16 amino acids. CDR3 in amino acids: CASSEVASGRFNEQFF.

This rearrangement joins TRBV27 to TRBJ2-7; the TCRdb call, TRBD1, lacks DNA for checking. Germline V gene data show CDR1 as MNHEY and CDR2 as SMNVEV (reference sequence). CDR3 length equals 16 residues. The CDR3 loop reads CASSLTPGGGTYEQYF.

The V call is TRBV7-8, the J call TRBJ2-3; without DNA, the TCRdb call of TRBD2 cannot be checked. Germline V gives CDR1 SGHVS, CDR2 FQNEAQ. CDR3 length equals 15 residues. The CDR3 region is CASRSPSGVPDTQYF.

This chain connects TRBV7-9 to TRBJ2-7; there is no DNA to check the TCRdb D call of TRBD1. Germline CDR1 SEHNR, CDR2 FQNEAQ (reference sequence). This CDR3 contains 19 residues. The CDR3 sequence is CASSSTDPSRVNNVYEQYF.

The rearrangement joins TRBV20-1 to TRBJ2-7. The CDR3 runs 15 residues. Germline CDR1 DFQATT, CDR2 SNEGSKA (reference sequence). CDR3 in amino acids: CSARDPRSLTYEQYF.

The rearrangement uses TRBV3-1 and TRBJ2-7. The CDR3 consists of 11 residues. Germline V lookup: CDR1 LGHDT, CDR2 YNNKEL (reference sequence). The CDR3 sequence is CASSQYYEQYF.

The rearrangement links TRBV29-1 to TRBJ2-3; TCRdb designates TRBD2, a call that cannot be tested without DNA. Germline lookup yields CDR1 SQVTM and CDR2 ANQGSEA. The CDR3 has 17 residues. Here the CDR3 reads CSVEDRSLAEVSDTQYF.

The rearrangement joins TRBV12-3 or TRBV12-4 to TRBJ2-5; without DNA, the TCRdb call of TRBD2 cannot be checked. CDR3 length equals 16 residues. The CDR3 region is CASSSTFSGGQETQYF.

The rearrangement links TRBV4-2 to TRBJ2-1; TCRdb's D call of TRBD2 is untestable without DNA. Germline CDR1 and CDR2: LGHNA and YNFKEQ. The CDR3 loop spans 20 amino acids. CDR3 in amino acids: CASSQRGPSGGLSSYNEQFF.

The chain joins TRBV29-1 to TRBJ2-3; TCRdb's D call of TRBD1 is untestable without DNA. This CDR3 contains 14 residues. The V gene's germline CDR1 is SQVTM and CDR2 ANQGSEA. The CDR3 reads CSVEGQGSTDTQYF.

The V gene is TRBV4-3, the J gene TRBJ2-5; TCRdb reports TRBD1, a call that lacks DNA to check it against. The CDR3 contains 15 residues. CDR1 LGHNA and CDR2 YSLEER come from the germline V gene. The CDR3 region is CASSQDRQGGETQYF.

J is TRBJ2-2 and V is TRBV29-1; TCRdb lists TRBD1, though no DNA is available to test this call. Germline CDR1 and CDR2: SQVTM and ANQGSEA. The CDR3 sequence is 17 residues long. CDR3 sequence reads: CSVEDLKGQGRSGELFF.